This TCR beta chain was retrieved from a study of T-cell reconstitution after alpha-beta-depleted transplantation in children. V was trimmed by 8 bases and J by 2 bases, leaving 14 bases between them. The CDR3 runs to 14 residues. Germline V gene lookup returns CDR1 SGHTA and CDR2 FQGNSA. There are many counts of this clonotype. Unique molecular identifiers were incorporated into the prepared TCRbeta library. TCRdb reprocessed the PCR reads via MiXCR and lists one record per CDR3 protein. This sample has 230,000 or so distinct CDR3 sequences, with 9.5% to 15% found just once. Sequences were derived from PBMCs from the stem cell graft donor, sampled from the stem cell graft. The chain employs TRBV7-2 and TRBJ2-3; D unresolved. This receptor was taken from a human donor who donated a stem cell graft to a child with acute lymphoblastic leukemia. For the CDR3, the DNA is TGTGCCAGCGCGAGACCTAAAAACACAGATACGCAGTATTTT. Amino acid sequence: CASARPKNTDTQYF.